This T cell receptor beta chain was recovered during a study of OX40 agonist ivuxolimab in advanced cancers. As for the study in general: Patients received intravenous ivuxolimab every 2 weeks at 0.01 to 10 mg/kg. Partial responses were observed in three patients, of whom one had hepatocellular carcinoma and two had cutaneous melanoma. General study points: Partial responders at 0.1-3.0 mg/kg showed near-lowest clonal expansion. Low normalized T-cell clonal expansion was additionally recorded for some nonresponders.

Method: immunoSEQ multiplex PCR; TCRdb's copy keeps in-frame clones and lacks some. The sample lists about 64,000 clones; 84% were seen once. A word on this clone: Its antigen remains unknown.

Germline CDR1 and CDR2: SQVTM and ANQGSEA. The V and J ends lost 8 bases and 7 bases respectively, with 14 bases between them. CDR3 length equals 11 residues. The source material was CD4+ or CD8+ T cells sorted from blood, sampled in a trial of the OX40 agonist ivuxolimab. This clonotype was sampled from an adult with an advanced solid tumor such as melanoma, head and neck, liver or kidney cancer. The V and J genes are TRBV29-1 and TRBJ1-2; no clear D. The CDR3 region has the DNA TGCAGCTCATCCGTCTGGGGTGGCTACACCTTC. Translating it yields CSSSVWGGYTF.